This T cell receptor beta chain was retrieved from a study of blood T cell repertoires in COVID-19. Trimming removed 5 bases at V and 5 bases at J, with 11 bases between. The CDR3 loop spans 13 amino acids. Libraries were prepared by immunoSEQ multiplex PCR; TCRdb keeps only in-frame clonotypes and omits some of them. The table has about 35,000 clones, 80% to 90% seen once. Specimen: peripheral blood. This TCR came from a human donor in a cohort sampled during active COVID-19. V gene TRBV12-3 or TRBV12-4 combines with J gene TRBJ2-3; a weak D match, TRBD2 (5 bases). The CDR3: CASSPDGRDTQYF. The CDR3 region has the DNA TGTGCCAGCAGTCCCGATGGGAGAGATACGCAGTATTTT.